The 14 T cell receptor beta chains listed next were all sequenced from one sample in a study of blood T cell repertoires in COVID-19. Some clones are missing from TCRdb's copy, which holds only in-frame ones; the method was immunoSEQ multiplex PCR. Of a few hundred thousand clones listed, 80% to 90% were seen once; the top ten hold roughly 5%. The sample was peripheral blood. The receptors shown here come from an older woman who had recovered from COVID-19.

This chain connects TRBV10-2 to TRBJ1-3, with a possible D match to TRBD1 (5 bases). Germline CDR1 and CDR2: WSHSY and SAAADI. With 6 bases removed from V and 0 bases from J, the gap between germline ends came to 15 bases. This CDR3 is 16 amino acids long. The CDR3 protein is CASRRQSTHSGNTIYF. Written as DNA, the CDR3 is TGCGCCAGCAGGCGACAGAGCACACACTCTGGAAACACCATATATTTT.

The chain employs TRBV4-3 and TRBJ1-2; no clear D. Per germline, CDR1 LGHNA and CDR2 YSLEER. The V end lost 0 bases, the J end lost 5 bases, and 19 bases lay between the germline ends. This CDR3 comprises 17 residues. This chain's CDR3 is CASSQDPFEGGEYGYTF. CDR3 sequence (DNA): TGCGCCAGCAGCCAAGATCCGTTTGAGGGAGGCGAGTATGGCTACACCTTC.

This clone appeared a few times. V gene TRBV2 combines with J gene TRBJ2-2, with 7 bases identical to TRBD1. Unmatched junction bases numbered 2, after V lost 7 bases and J lost 0 bases. Germline V gives CDR1 SNHLY, CDR2 FYNNEI. This CDR3 has 14 residues. CDR3 nucleotide sequence: TGTGCCAGCATGGACAGGTCGAACACCGGGGAGCTGTTTTTT. It codes for CASMDRSNTGELFF.

The CDR3 coding sequence is TGTGCCAGCAGAAAGACGGCGGGGAACACTGAAGCTTTCTTT. The encoded protein is CASRKTAGNTEAFF. This chain joins TRBV6-5 and TRBJ1-1, with unresolved D. Germline CDR1 MNHEY, CDR2 SVGAGI. V was clipped by 6 bases and J by 1 base, with 12 bases between them. This CDR3 region has 14 residues.

The chain has TRBV18 and TRBJ1-1; TRBD1 is a possible D gene (6 bases). The CDR3 contains 15 residues. CDR1 and CDR2 (germline): KGHSH, LQKENI. Trimming shortened V by 2 bases and J by 1 base, and 11 bases separated the two germline ends. Here the CDR3 DNA reads TGTGCCAGCTCACCATATGGGACACCGAACACTGAAGCTTTCTTT. Its translation: CASSPYGTPNTEAFF.

CDR3 bases: TGTGCCAGCAGCGAAACAGGGGGCGTCTACCGGGCGACTAATGAAAAACTGTTTTTT. Its translation: CASSETGGVYRATNEKLFF. The chain couples TRBV7-9 to TRBJ1-4, with TRBD1 matching 9 bases. The germline CDR1 and CDR2 sequences are SEHNR and FQNEAQ (reference sequence). This CDR3 has 19 amino acids. The junction had 15 bases not matched to a gene; V was cut back by 5 bases and J by 2 bases.

In regard to this clone: This sample includes further DNA sequences coding for the same CDR3. The V call is TRBV5-4, the J call TRBJ2-1, with 12 nucleotides matching TRBD2. There are 16 residues in the CDR3. J lost 4 bases, V lost 0 bases, and 2 bases had no gene match. Germline V gives CDR1 SGHNT, CDR2 YYREEE (reference sequence). CDR3 sequence: CASSLGTSGVYNEQFF. The CDR3 DNA reads TGTGCCAGCAGCTTGGGGACTAGCGGGGTGTACAATGAGCAGTTCTTC.

V usage is TRBV7-9 and J usage is TRBJ2-1; D is unclear. CDR3 length equals 15 residues. Trimming pared 3 bases from V and 4 bases from J, leaving 13 bases between. Germline CDR1 reads SEHNR; CDR2 reads FQNEAQ (reference sequence). CDR3 in amino acids: CASSFITVIYNEQFF. Here the CDR3 DNA reads TGTGCCAGCAGCTTCATAACTGTCATATACAATGAGCAGTTCTTC.

The J gene is TRBJ2-3, the V gene TRBV11-2; 9 bases fit TRBD2. CDR1 and CDR2 (germline): SGHAT, FQNNGV. The V and J ends lost 5 bases and 5 bases, in that order; junction bases with no gene match: 14. The CDR3 covers 17 residues. Written as DNA, the CDR3 is TGTGCCAGCAGCCAAAGCGGGGGGCCGACGGGTGGAGATACGCAGTATTTT. Translation: CASSQSGGPTGGDTQYF. Drawing the rest from reference TRBV11-2 and TRBJ2-3, the complete variable domain is EAGVAQSPRYKIIEKRQSVAFWCNPISGHATLYWYQQILGQGPKLLIQFQNNGVVDDSQLPKDRFSAERLKGVDSTLKIQPAKLEDSAVYLCASSQSGGPTGGDTQYFGPGTRLTVL.

The rearrangement links TRBV5-1 to TRBJ1-2; D is possibly TRBD1 (5 bases). This CDR3 has 16 amino acids. Trimming left V 4 bases short and J 0 bases short, with 16 bases between. CDR1 and CDR2 from the germline V gene are SGHRS and YFSETQ. The CDR3 nucleotides are TGCGCCAGCAGCCTTTTTGCACAGGCCACTAACTATGGCTACACCTTC. This codes for CASSLFAQATNYGYTF.

In this sample, this clone turned up a few times. V usage is TRBV19 and J usage is TRBJ1-5, with a weak D call TRBD1 (6 bases). V lost 3 bases to trimming and J lost 6 bases, with 15 bases between them. The CDR3 runs 15 residues. The germline V gene has CDR1 LNHDA and CDR2 SQIVND (reference sequence). The CDR3 coding sequence is TGTGCCAGTAGTATTGGACGCAGGGGAAGTCAGCCCCAGCATTTT. Protein product: CASSIGRRGSQPQHF.

The genes are TRBV11-2 and TRBJ2-5; 9 bases are shared with TRBD2. Germline V lookup: CDR1 SGHAT, CDR2 FQNNGV. V trimming: 5 bases; J trimming: 3 bases; junction bases outside the gene matches: 10. The CDR3 extends over 16 amino acids. The CDR3 nucleotides read TGTGCCAGCAGCCCGAAAGTGGGCGGGGGGGAAGAGACCCAGTACTTC. Residues: CASSPKVGGGEETQYF. The full variable domain, completed using reference TRBV11-2 and TRBJ2-5, is EAGVAQSPRYKIIEKRQSVAFWCNPISGHATLYWYQQILGQGPKLLIQFQNNGVVDDSQLPKDRFSAERLKGVDSTLKIQPAKLEDSAVYLCASSPKVGGGEETQYFGPGTRLLVL.

The chain links TRBV5-1 to TRBJ1-6, with D perhaps matching TRBD1 (6 bases). Trimming pared 4 bases from V and 7 bases from J, leaving 12 bases between. Germline V gene data show CDR1 as SGHRS and CDR2 as YFSETQ. The CDR3 loop spans 14 amino acids. Here the CDR3 reads CASSPGTTNSPLHF. Here the CDR3 DNA reads TGCGCCAGCAGCCCCGGGACAACAAATTCACCCCTCCACTTT.

This clone has only a few counts. V is TRBV6-5 and J is TRBJ1-2; D might be TRBD1 (5 bases). This CDR3 has 15 residues. Trimming took off 8 bases at V and 0 bases at J, with 16 bases between the two ends. CDR1 and CDR2 (germline): MNHEY, SVGAGI. The CDR3 DNA sequence: TGTGCCAGCCAAAGGGCGACAGCCTCTAACTATGGCTACACCTTC. Residues: CASQRATASNYGYTF.